The T cell receptor beta chain described here comes from a study of identical twins. Points from the study as a whole: Insertions were fewer in abundant cord blood beta clonotypes, whereas memory repertoires showed none of this pattern. The authors drew conclusions from cross-sectional statistical analysis rather than following the same donors.

The CDR3 loop spans 17 amino acids. In germline, CDR1 is SGHTA, CDR2 FQGNSA. V gave up 5 bases and J gave up 4 bases; unmatched junction bases: 11. After template switching added a universal primer site, the resulting cDNA carried unique molecular identifiers. TCRdb reprocessed the 5' RACE reads via MiXCR and lists one record per CDR3 protein. The table lists 250,000 or so distinct CDR3 sequences, about 8.9% of them singletons. This clonotype came up a few times. Its antigen is not identified. This same sample was also part of a study on yellow fever vaccine responses in identical twins.

The chain is built from TRBV7-2 and TRBJ2-1; the match to TRBD1 covers 10 bases. Material: CD8+ T cells sorted from blood. The TCR was taken from a young woman in good health. Here the CDR3 DNA reads TGTGCCAGCAGCCGAGGGGCCGGGGGACAGGGGTACAATGAGCAGTTCTTC. Protein: CASSRGAGGQGYNEQFF.